This T cell receptor beta chain was identified in a study of blood T cell repertoires in COVID-19. As handled by the study authors: Estimated nucleated cell counts came from reference gene primer amplification. Clones were read by immunoSEQ multiplex PCR, and TCRdb kept only the in-frame ones, dropping some. The DNA was the basis for D and trimming; V, J and clone size are from that table. The data show around 180,000 clones, approximately 84% seen once. V trimming: 4 bases; J trimming: 5 bases; junction bases outside the gene matches: 6. The CDR3 runs to 14 residues. Germline lookup yields CDR1 SGHRS and CDR2 YFSETQ. Those enrolled, adults aged 18 to 89 years, came from about two dozen US areas. Cohorts were assigned according to the clinical history that participants reported. In Cohort 3, a recovered donor had either two negative PCRs, clearance, or symptom resolution.

Sequenced input: PBMCs or T cells enriched from blood (not recorded which). The source is a man between 50 and 59 years old who had recovered from COVID-19. This chain links TRBV5-1 with TRBJ1-1, with TRBD1 identical over 9 bases. CDR3 sequence (DNA): TGCGCCAGCAGCAGGGGACAGGGAGGGACTGAAGCTTTCTTT. Its translation is CASSRGQGGTEAFF.